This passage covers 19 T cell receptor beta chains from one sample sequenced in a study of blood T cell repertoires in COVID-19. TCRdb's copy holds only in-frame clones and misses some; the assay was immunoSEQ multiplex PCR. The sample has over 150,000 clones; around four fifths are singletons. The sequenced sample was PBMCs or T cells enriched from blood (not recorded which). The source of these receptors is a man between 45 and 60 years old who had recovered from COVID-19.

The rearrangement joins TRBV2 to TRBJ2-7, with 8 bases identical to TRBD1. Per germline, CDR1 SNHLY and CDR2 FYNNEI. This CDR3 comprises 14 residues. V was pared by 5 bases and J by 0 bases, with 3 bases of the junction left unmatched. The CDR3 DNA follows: TGTGCCAGCAGTCGGACAGGGCTCTCCTACGAGCAGTACTTC. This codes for CASSRTGLSYEQYF.

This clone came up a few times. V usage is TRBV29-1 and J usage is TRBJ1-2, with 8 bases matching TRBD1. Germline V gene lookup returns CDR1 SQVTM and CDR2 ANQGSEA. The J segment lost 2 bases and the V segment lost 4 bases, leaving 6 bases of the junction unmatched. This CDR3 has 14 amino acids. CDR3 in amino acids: CSVVGDRLNYGYTF. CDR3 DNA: TGCAGCGTTGTAGGGGACAGGCTAAACTATGGCTACACCTTC.

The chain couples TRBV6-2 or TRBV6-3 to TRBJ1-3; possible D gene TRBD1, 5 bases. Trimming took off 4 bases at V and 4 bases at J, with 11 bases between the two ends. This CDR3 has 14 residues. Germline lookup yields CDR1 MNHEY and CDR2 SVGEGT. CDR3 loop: CASSSRRQGNTIYF. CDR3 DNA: TGTGCCAGCAGTTCACGCCGACAGGGAAACACCATATATTTT.

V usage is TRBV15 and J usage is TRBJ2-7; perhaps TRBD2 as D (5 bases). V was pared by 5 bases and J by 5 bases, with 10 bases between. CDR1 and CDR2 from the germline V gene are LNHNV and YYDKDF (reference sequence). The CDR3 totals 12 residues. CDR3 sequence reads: CATSYEGHEQYF. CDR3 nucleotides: TGTGCCACCAGCTACGAGGGCCACGAGCAGTACTTC.

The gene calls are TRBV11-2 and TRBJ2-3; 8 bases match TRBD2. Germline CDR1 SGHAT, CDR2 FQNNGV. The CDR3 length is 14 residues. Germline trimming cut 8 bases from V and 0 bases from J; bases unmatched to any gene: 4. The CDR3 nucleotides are TGTGCCAGCGGCGCGGGGGGAAGCACAGATACGCAGTATTTT. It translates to CASGAGGSTDTQYF.

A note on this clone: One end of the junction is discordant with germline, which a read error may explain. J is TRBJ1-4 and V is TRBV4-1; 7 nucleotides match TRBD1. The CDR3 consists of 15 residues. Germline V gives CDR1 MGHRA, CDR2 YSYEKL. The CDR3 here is CASSKDRALYEKLFF. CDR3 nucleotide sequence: TGCGCCAGCAGCAAAGACAGGGCTTTATATGAAAAACTGTTTTTT.

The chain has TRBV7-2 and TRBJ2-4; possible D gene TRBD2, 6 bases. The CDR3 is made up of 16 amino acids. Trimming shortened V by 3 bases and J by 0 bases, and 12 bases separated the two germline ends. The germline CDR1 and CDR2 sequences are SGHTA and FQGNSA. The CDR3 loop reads CASSLRGGSAKNIQYF. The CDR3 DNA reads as TGTGCCAGCAGCTTGCGTGGGGGGTCAGCCAAAAACATTCAGTACTTC.

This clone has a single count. CDR3 nucleotide sequence: TGTGCCAGCAGTAATCCCTCGGTCCGTTTCTCCTACGAGCAGTACTTC. Translated, it gives CASSNPSVRFSYEQYF. The chain links TRBV6-6 to TRBJ2-7; D unresolved. The CDR3 spans 16 residues. Germline assignment: CDR1 MNHNY and CDR2 SVGAGI (reference sequence). V was shortened by 5 bases and J by 0 bases, with 17 bases between the two germline ends.

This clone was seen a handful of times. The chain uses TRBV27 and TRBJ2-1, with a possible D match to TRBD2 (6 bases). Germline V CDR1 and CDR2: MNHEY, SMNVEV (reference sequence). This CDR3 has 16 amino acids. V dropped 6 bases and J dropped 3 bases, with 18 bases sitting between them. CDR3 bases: TGTGCCAGCAGAACGACCCGGACTAAGGGCTACAATGAGCAGTTCTTC. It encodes CASRTTRTKGYNEQFF.

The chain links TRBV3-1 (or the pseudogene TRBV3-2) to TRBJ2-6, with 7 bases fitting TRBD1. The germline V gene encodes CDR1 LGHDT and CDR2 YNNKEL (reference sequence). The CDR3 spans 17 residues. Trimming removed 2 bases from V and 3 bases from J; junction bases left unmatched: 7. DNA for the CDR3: TGTGCCAGCAGCCAATCAAAAGGGGGCGGTGGGGCCAACGTCCTGACTTTC. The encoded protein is CASSQSKGGGGANVLTF.

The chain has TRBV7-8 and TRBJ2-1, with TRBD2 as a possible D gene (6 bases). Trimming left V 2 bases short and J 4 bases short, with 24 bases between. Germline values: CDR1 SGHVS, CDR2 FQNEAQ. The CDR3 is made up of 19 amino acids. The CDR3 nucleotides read TGTGCCAGCAGCTTACGAGTCGGGGGAACTAAAAACCTTTACAATGAGCAGTTCTTC. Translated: CASSLRVGGTKNLYNEQFF.

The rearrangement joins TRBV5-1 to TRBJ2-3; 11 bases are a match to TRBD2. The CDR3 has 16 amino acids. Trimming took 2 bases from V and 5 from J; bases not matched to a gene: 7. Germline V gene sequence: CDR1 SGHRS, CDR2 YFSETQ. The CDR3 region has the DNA TGCGCCAGCAGCTTCGGGATAGCGGGGGGGATAGATACGCAGTATTTT. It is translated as CASSFGIAGGIDTQYF. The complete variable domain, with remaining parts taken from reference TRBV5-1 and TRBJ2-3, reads KAGVTQTPRYLIKTRGQQVTLSCSPISGHRSVSWYQQTPGQGLQFLFEYFSETQRNKGNFPGRFSGRQFSNSRSEMNVSTLELGDSALYLCASSFGIAGGIDTQYFGPGTRLTVL.

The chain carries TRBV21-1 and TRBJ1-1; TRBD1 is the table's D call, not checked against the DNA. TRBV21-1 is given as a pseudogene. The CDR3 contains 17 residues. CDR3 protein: CASSKDVRGRRQTGAFF. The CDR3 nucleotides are TGTGCCAGCAGCAAAGATGTCCGTGGCCGTCGACAGACTGGAGCTTTCTTT.

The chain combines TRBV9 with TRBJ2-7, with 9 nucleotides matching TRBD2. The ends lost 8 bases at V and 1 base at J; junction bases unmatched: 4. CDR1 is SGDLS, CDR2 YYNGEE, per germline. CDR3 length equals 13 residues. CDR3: CARTTSGSYEQYF. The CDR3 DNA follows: TGTGCCAGGACAACTAGCGGGTCCTACGAGCAGTACTTC. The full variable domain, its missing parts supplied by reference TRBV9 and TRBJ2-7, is DSGVTQTPKHLITATGQRVTLRCSPRSGDLSVYWYQQSLDQGLQFLIQYYNGEERAKGNILERFSAQQFPDLHSELNLSSLELGDSALYFCARTTSGSYEQYFGPGTRLTVT.

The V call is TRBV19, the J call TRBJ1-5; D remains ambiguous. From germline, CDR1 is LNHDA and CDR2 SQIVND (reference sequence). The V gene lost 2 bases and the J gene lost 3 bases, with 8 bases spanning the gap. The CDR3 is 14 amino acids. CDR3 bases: TGTGCCAGTAGTATATCTCAGAACAATCAGCCCCAGCATTTT. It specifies CASSISQNNQPQHF.

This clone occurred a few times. CDR3 sequence reads: CASSRTGEGNTIYF. As DNA, the CDR3 is TGCGCCAGCAGTAGGACAGGGGAGGGAAACACCATATATTTT. This chain connects TRBV5-1 to TRBJ1-3; 9 bases fit TRBD1. The CDR3 runs to 14 residues. In germline, CDR1 is SGHRS, CDR2 YFSETQ. After removal of 5 bases from V and 4 bases from J, the junction contained 4 bases not matched to a gene.

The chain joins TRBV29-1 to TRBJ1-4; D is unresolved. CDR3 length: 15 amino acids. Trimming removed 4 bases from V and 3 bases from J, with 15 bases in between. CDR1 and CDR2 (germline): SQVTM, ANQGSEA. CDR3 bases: TGCAGCGTTGTGAGATTTTCGGGGTCTAATGAAAAACTGTTTTTT. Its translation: CSVVRFSGSNEKLFF.

CDR3 nucleotides: TGTGCCAGCAGCAAGCGCTGGGGCCTCCCAATGAACACTGAAGCTTTCTTT. This sequence encodes CASSKRWGLPMNTEAFF. The V call is TRBV21-1, the J call TRBJ1-1; the D segment call TRBD1 is taken from the table without a DNA check. TRBV21-1 is a recognized pseudogene. The CDR3 spans 17 residues.

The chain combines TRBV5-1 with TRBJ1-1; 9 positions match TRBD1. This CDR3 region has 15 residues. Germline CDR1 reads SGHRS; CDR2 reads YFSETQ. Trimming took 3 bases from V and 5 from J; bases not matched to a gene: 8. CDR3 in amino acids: CASSSGTGSWTEAFF. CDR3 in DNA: TGCGCCAGCAGCTCAGGGACAGGGTCATGGACTGAAGCTTTCTTT.